This TCR beta chain was observed in a study of T cells in localized non-small cell lung cancer. Whole-study findings and limits: The study found T cell clonality highest in uninvolved adjacent lung, above tumor. There were a median roughly 62 of the top 100 tumor clones appearing in adjacent lung. Because researchers sequenced only one region of the tumor, heterogeneity is still possible. Those with higher blood T cell density had longer overall survival.

Using immunoSEQ multiplex PCR, the repertoire was profiled, and TCRdb retains in-frame clones only, with some absent. This table has under 25,000 clones, about 89% appearing once. This clone was picked up a small number of times. Its antigen remains unidentified. Germline V gives CDR1 SEHNR, CDR2 FQNEAQ (reference sequence). The CDR3 runs 16 residues. J gave up 3 bases and V 6 bases, and 10 bases lay outside the gene matches. The chain combines TRBV7-9 with TRBJ2-7; 11 positions agree with TRBD1. This clonotype was obtained from a man aged 40 to 69 with stage I squamous cell lung carcinoma. The sample consisted of peripheral blood, taken before any cancer treatment. CDR3 DNA sequence: TGTGCCAGCAGTTCCGGGACAGGGGGTGTGGACTACGAGCAGTACTTC. Translation gives CASSSGTGGVDYEQYF.